This TCR beta chain comes out of a study of blood T cell repertoires in COVID-19. V was trimmed by 0 bases and J by 0 bases, leaving 5 bases between them. This CDR3 contains 13 residues. CDR1 is GTSNPN, CDR2 SVGIG, per germline (reference sequence). This table comes from immunoSEQ multiplex PCR, and its TCRdb copy is limited to in-frame clones, with some not included. The sample shows approximately 150,000 clones, over 70% of them seen only once. Enrolled through a virtual design, the participants were between about 18 and 100 years of age and came from roughly 22 US areas. Symptom resolution, clearance, or two negative PCRs marked donors in Cohort 3 as recovered.

The receptor was isolated from a man in his fifties or sixties who had recovered from COVID-19. Sequenced sample: PBMCs or T cells enriched from blood (not recorded which). The V and J genes are TRBV30 and TRBJ1-1; the D is unclear. The CDR3 loop is CAWSVRVNTEAFF. The CDR3 nucleotides are TGTGCCTGGAGTGTACGGGTGAACACTGAAGCTTTCTTT.